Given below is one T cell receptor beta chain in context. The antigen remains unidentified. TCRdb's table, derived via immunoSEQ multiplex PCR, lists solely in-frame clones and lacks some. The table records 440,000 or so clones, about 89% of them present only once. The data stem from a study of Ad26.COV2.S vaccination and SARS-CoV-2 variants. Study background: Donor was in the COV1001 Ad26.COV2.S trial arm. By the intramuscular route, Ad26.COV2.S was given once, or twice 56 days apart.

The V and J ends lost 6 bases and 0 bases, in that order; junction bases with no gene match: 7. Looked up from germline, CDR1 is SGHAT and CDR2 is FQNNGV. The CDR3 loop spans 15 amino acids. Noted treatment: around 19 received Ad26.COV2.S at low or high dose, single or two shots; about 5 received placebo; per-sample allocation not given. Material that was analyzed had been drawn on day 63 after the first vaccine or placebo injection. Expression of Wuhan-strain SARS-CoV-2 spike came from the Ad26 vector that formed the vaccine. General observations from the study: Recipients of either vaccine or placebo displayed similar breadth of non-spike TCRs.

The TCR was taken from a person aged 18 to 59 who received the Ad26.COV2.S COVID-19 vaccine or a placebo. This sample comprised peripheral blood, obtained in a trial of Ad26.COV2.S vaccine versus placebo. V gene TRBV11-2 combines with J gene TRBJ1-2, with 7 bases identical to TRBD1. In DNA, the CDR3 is TGTGCCAGCAGAGAAACCGGGACAGCTAACTATGGCTACACCTTC. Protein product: CASRETGTANYGYTF.